This entry lists 17 T cell receptor beta chains sequenced from one sample in a study of T cell responses to AZD1222 COVID-19 vaccine. TCRdb's table, derived via immunoSEQ multiplex PCR, lists solely in-frame clones and lacks some. There are roughly 110,000 clones in the sample; roughly 90% occur only once, and around 5.1% lies in the top ten. Sequences were derived from peripheral blood, sampled on day 0 of AZD1222 vaccination. Every receptor here comes from an adult in good health.

The chain couples TRBV10-1 to TRBJ2-2, with D maybe TRBD2 (5 bases). Trimming cost V 8 bases and J 4 bases, with 14 bases left between them. The CDR3 totals 14 residues. Looked up from germline, CDR1 is WNHNN and CDR2 is SYGVQD (reference sequence). The CDR3 reads CASSGGSGTGELFF. For the CDR3, the DNA is TGCGCCAGCTCGGGTGGGAGCGGCACCGGGGAGCTGTTTTTT.

CDR3 DNA: TGCGCCAGCAGGGAGGGTTCAACTAATGAAAAACTGTTTTTT. Translating gives CASREGSTNEKLFF. The rearrangement uses TRBV5-1 and TRBJ1-4; no reliable D call. Deletions cut 5 bases from V and 0 bases from J, with 8 bases between. The CDR3 consists of 14 residues. CDR1 SGHRS and CDR2 YFSETQ come from the germline V gene. Filled out from reference TRBV5-1 and TRBJ1-4, the complete variable domain reads KAGVTQTPRYLIKTRGQQVTLSCSPISGHRSVSWYQQTPGQGLQFLFEYFSETQRNKGNFPGRFSGRQFSNSRSEMNVSTLELGDSALYLCASREGSTNEKLFFGSGTQLSVL.

The rearrangement joins TRBV7-3 to TRBJ2-1, with TRBD1 matching over 9 bases. CDR1 SGHTA and CDR2 FQGTGA come from the germline V gene. There are 18 residues in the CDR3. V was pared by 2 bases and J by 1 base, with 9 bases of the junction left unmatched. CDR3 sequence reads: CASSLAGTGIASYNEQFF. The CDR3 DNA is TGTGCCAGCAGCTTAGCCGGGACAGGGATTGCGTCCTACAATGAGCAGTTCTTC.

The chain recombines TRBV29-1 with TRBJ2-7; 7 bases map to TRBD2. From germline, CDR1 is SQVTM and CDR2 ANQGSEA. The CDR3 extends over 13 amino acids. V trimming: 1 base; J trimming: 4 bases; junction bases outside the gene matches: 4. Here the CDR3 reads CSVEAAGAYEQYF. The CDR3 coding sequence is TGCAGCGTTGAAGCGGCGGGAGCTTACGAGCAGTACTTC.

In DNA, the CDR3 is TGTGCCACCAGCAGAGATACGGGAGTAGGGGTCCAAGAGACCCAGTACTTC. The encoded protein is CATSRDTGVGVQETQYF. The chain links TRBV15 to TRBJ2-5; TRBD2 is a possible D gene (6 bases). The germline V and J ends were trimmed by 0 bases and 1 base, with 15 bases remaining between them. The CDR3 has 17 residues. Germline CDR1 is LNHNV and CDR2 is YYDKDF (reference sequence).

The genes are TRBV6-1 and TRBJ1-3; D is possibly TRBD1 (5 bases). CDR1 and CDR2 from the germline V gene are MNHNS and SASEGT. This CDR3 contains 18 residues. V dropped 2 bases and J dropped 0 bases, with 17 bases sitting between them. CDR3 residues: CASSEKKWGRISGNTIYF. For the CDR3, the DNA is TGTGCCAGCAGTGAAAAAAAGTGGGGACGGATCTCTGGAAACACCATATATTTT.

The chain carries TRBV19 and TRBJ1-3, with a weak D call TRBD1 (6 bases). V was shortened by 5 bases and J by 0 bases, with 17 bases between the two germline ends. CDR3 length: 17 residues. Germline V gives CDR1 LNHDA, CDR2 SQIVND (reference sequence). The CDR3 sequence: CASSSRTALSSGNTIYF. The CDR3 DNA sequence: TGTGCCAGTAGTTCCCGGACAGCCCTGAGCTCTGGAAACACCATATATTTT. The full variable domain, in which reference TRBV19 and TRBJ1-3 provide the parts outside the CDR3, is DGGITQSPKYLFRKEGQNVTLSCEQNLNHDAMYWYRQDPGQGLRLIYYSQIVNDFQKGDIAEGYSVSREKKESFPLTVTSAQKNPTAFYLCASSSRTALSSGNTIYFGEGSWLTVV.

The J gene is TRBJ2-2, the V gene TRBV19; tentatively, D is TRBD2 (6 bases). The V and J ends lost 9 bases and 2 bases respectively, with 16 bases between them. Germline V CDR1 and CDR2: LNHDA, SQIVND (reference sequence). This CDR3 contains 15 residues. CDR3 nucleotides: TGTGCCAGCAATGGGATAGCGGATAACACCGGGGAGCTGTTTTTT. Translated: CASNGIADNTGELFF.

The genes are TRBV7-2 and TRBJ1-6; TRBD1 matches 11 bases. Germline CDR1 and CDR2: SGHTA and FQGNSA. Trimming took 4 bases from V and 9 from J; bases not matched to a gene: 5. The CDR3 runs 15 residues. For the CDR3, the DNA is TGTGCCAGCAGCTCCGGGACAGGGGGACGTTCACCCCTCCACTTT. Translated, it gives CASSSGTGGRSPLHF. Complete variable domain (other parts from reference TRBV7-2 and TRBJ1-6): GAGVSQSPSNKVTEKGKDVELRCDPISGHTALYWYRQSLGQGLEFLIYFQGNSAPDKSGLPSDRFSAERTGGSVSTLTIQRTQQEDSAVYLCASSSGTGGRSPLHFGNGTRLTVT.

The chain links TRBV5-1 to TRBJ2-7; 14 bases line up with TRBD2. The CDR3 consists of 17 residues. In germline, CDR1 is SGHRS, CDR2 YFSETQ. V lost 3 bases, J lost 4 bases, and 9 bases stayed unmatched. DNA for the CDR3: TGCGCCAGCAGCTATCTCCCGGGACTAGCGGGGGATTACGAGCAGTACTTC. Translated, it gives CASSYLPGLAGDYEQYF.

This rearrangement joins TRBV6-2 or TRBV6-3 to TRBJ2-3; the match to TRBD2 covers 7 bases. This CDR3 contains 19 residues. V lost 2 bases to trimming and J lost 0 bases; unmatched junction nucleotides: 14. Germline values: CDR1 MNHEY, CDR2 SVGEGT. The CDR3 is CASSYGIVSGIVSTDTQYF. The DNA of the CDR3 is TGTGCCAGCAGTTACGGTATAGTGAGCGGGATTGTAAGCACAGATACGCAGTATTTT.

The chain has TRBV6-5 and TRBJ1-2; 7 bases are a match to TRBD1. The CDR3 length is 13 residues. J was trimmed by 4 bases and V by 5 bases; bases with no gene match: 4. Germline V lookup: CDR1 MNHEY, CDR2 SVGAGI. The CDR3 sequence: CASSTGVPYGYTF. Written as DNA, the CDR3 is TGTGCCAGCAGTACAGGGGTCCCCTATGGCTACACCTTC.

CDR3 residues: CASSQEGIYEQYF. In DNA, the CDR3 is TGTGCCAGCAGCCAAGAAGGCATTTACGAGCAGTACTTC. The chain recombines TRBV3-1 (or the pseudogene TRBV3-2) with TRBJ2-7; the D is unclear. This CDR3 is built from 13 residues. Germline loops: CDR1 LGHDT, CDR2 YNNKEL (reference sequence). V dropped 0 bases and J dropped 4 bases, with 7 bases sitting between them.

This chain connects TRBV5-1 to TRBJ2-3; weak D call: TRBD1 (6 bases). Germline CDR1 is SGHRS and CDR2 is YFSETQ. The CDR3 has 14 residues. The V gene lost 0 bases and the J gene lost 4 bases, with 9 bases spanning the gap. The CDR3 sequence is CASSLEQGADTQYF. CDR3 coding DNA: TGCGCCAGCAGCTTGGAACAGGGAGCAGATACGCAGTATTTT.

This clone was picked up a small number of times. The rearrangement uses TRBV19 and TRBJ1-2; D uncertain. V gave up 7 bases and J gave up 6 bases, with 15 bases separating them. The CDR3 totals 13 residues. Germline V gives CDR1 LNHDA, CDR2 SQIVND (reference sequence). CDR3 residues: CASNSQLADGYTF. CDR3 bases: TGTGCCAGTAATAGTCAGCTGGCCGATGGCTACACCTTC.

The CDR3 reads CASSPTMGQGDQPQHF. DNA of the CDR3: TGTGCCAGCTCACCTACCATGGGACAGGGGGATCAGCCCCAGCATTTT. This chain joins TRBV18 and TRBJ1-5, with 11 bases fitting TRBD1. The CDR3 loop spans 16 amino acids. The germline gives CDR1 KGHSH, CDR2 LQKENI. The V segment lost 3 bases and the J segment 5 bases; nucleotides outside the gene matches: 6.

This clone was recorded a few times. The chain recombines TRBV6-6 with TRBJ2-7; 12 bases match TRBD1. The germline V gene encodes CDR1 MNHNY and CDR2 SVGAGI (reference sequence). J lost 7 bases, V lost 5 bases, and 6 bases had no gene match. The CDR3 is 14 amino acids. CDR3 protein: CASSTRDRGREQYF. In DNA, the CDR3 is TGTGCCAGCAGTACCCGGGACAGGGGGCGGGAGCAGTACTTC.